This TCR beta chain originates from a study of vaccination effects on CD4 cells after COVID-19. Study-level findings and limits: Among infection- and vaccine-induced clones, marked clonal contraction occurred late after vaccination. In vaccinees who were healthy, merely 1 out of 255 vaccine-induced clones cross-reacted with common cold coronaviruses.

ViraFEST used viral peptide pools to expand antigen-specific CD4+ T cells before sequencing. After roughly 10 days in culture, the CD4+ T cells were isolated. Among the vaccine recipients, none had a prior SARS-CoV-2 infection, and nucleocapsid antibodies were negative. Sequenced by immunoSEQ multiplex PCR; TCRdb stores in-frame clones only, minus some. The table records tens of thousands of clones, approximately 72% of them present only once. The CDR3 consists of 14 residues. Trimming shortened V by 3 bases and J by 7 bases, and 12 bases separated the two germline ends. Germline V gene sequence: CDR1 KGHSH, CDR2 LQKENI. A word on this clone: The antigen remains undetermined.

The origin of this receptor is a human donor who received a COVID-19 vaccine. The chain has TRBV18 and TRBJ1-4; the D is unclear. The starting material was CD4+ T cells from PBMCs cultured with HCoV-NL63 spike peptides, obtained before COVID-19 vaccination. DNA for the CDR3: TGTGCCAGCTCACCGAATGGACGTGGTGAAAAACTGTTTTTT. Amino acid sequence: CASSPNGRGEKLFF.